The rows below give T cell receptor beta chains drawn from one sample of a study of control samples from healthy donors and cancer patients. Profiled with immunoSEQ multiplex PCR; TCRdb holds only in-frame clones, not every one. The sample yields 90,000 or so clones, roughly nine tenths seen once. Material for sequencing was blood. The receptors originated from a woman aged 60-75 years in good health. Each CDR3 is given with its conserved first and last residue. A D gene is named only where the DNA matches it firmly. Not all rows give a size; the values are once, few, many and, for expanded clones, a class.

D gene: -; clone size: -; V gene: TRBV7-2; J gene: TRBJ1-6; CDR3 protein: CASSLLGGSAPLHF; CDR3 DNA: TGTGCCAGCAGCTTATTAGGGGGATCTGCACCCCTCCACTTT
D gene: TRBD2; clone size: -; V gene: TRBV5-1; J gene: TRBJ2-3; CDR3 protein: CASSRLGRGRTDTQYF; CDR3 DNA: TGCGCCAGCAGCCGGCTGGGGAGGGGACGGACGGATACGCAGTATTTT
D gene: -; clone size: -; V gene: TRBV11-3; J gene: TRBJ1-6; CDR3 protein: CASSFSGSYNSPLHF; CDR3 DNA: TGTGCCAGCAGCTTTTCAGGGTCGTATAATTCACCCCTCCACTTT
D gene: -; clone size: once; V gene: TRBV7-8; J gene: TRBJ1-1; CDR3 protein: CASTYGRGANTEAFF; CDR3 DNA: TGTGCCAGCACCTATGGGCGGGGGGCGAACACTGAAGCTTTCTTT
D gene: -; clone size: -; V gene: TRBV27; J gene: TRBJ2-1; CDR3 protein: CASSLTGSYNEQFF; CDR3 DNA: TGTGCCAGCAGTTTAACGGGATCCTACAATGAGCAGTTCTTC
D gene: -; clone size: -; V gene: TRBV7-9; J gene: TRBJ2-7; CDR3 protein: CASSLDGLSYEQYF; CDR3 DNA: TGTGCCAGCAGCCTGGACGGTCTCTCCTACGAGCAGTACTTC
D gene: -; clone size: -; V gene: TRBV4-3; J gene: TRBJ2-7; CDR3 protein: CASSQDFFGLGGAYEQYF; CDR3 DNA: TGCGCCAGCAGCCAAGATTTCTTCGGGCTAGGGGGGGCCTACGAGCAGTACTTC
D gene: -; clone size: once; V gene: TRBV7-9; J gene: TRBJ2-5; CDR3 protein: CASSLGTEPETQYF; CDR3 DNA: TGTGCCAGCAGCTTAGGGACGGAACCGGAGACCCAGTACTTC
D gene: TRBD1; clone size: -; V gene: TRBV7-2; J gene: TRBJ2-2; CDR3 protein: CASGNRGALTGELFF; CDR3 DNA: TGTGCCAGCGGTAACAGGGGGGCTCTCACCGGGGAGCTGTTTTTT
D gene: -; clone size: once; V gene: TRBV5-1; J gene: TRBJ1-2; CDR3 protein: CASSLVAGGHGYTF; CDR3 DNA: TGCGCCAGCAGCTTGGTAGCGGGGGGCCATGGCTACACCTTC
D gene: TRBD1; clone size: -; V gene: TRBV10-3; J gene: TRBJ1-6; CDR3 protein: CANSGTGVSPLHF; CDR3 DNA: TGTGCCAACTCCGGGACAGGGGTTTCACCCCTCCACTTT
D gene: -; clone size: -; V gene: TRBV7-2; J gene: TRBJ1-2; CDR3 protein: CASSAPGTARLYGYTF; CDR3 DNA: TGTGCCAGCAGCGCCCCCGGGACGGCCAGACTCTATGGCTACACCTTC
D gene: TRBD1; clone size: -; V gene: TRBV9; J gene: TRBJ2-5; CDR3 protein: CASSPQDRAETQYF; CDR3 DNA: TGTGCCAGCAGCCCCCAGGACAGGGCCGAGACCCAGTACTTC
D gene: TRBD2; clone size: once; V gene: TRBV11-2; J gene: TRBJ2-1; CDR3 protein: CASSFLADSYNEQFF; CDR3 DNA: TGTGCCAGCAGCTTTCTAGCGGATTCCTACAATGAGCAGTTCTTC
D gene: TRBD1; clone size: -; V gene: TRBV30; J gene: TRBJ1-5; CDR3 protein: CACAGTGLGQPQHF; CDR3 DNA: TGTGCCTGCGCCGGGACAGGGCTCGGTCAGCCCCAGCATTTT
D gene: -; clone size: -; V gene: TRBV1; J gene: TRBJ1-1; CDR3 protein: CTSSQVLGQGEPEAFF; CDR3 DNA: TGCACCAGCAGCCAAGTCTTGGGACAGGGTGAGCCTGAAGCTTTCTTT
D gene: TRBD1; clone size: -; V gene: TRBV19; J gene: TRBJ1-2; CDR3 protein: CASKRGVDRGYGYTF; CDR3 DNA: TGTGCCAGTAAACGAGGAGTCGACAGGGGATATGGCTACACCTTC
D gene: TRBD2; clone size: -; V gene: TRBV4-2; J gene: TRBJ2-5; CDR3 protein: CASSQGVSLAGGLQETQYF; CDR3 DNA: TGTGCCAGCAGCCAAGGGGTCTCATTAGCGGGGGGGCTTCAAGAGACCCAGTACTTC
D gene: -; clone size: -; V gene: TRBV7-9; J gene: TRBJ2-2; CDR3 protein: CASSAGQSGELFF; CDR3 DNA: TGTGCCAGCAGCGCGGGCCAATCCGGGGAGCTGTTTTTT
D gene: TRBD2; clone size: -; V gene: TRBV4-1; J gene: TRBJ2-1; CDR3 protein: CASSQRLAARTWSSYNEQFF; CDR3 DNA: TGCGCCAGCAGCCAACGACTAGCGGCCCGGACCTGGAGCTCCTACAATGAGCAGTTCTTC
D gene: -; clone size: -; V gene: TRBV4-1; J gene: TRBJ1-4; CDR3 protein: CASSQNSWGATNEKLFF; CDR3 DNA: TGCGCCAGCAGCCAGAACTCCTGGGGCGCAACTAATGAAAAACTGTTTTTT
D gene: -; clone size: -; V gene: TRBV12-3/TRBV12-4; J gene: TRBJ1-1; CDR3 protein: CASSQQIEAFF; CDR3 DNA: TGTGCCAGCAGTCAACAGATTGAAGCTTTCTTT
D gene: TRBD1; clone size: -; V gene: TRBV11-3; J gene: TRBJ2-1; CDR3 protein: CASSSSAQGRYNEQFF; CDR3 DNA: TGTGCCAGCAGCTCGTCCGCACAGGGGCGATACAATGAGCAGTTCTTC
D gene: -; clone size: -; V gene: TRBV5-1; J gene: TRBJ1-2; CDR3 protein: CASSLVETLAGYTF; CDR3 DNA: TGCGCCAGCAGCTTAGTTGAAACCCTCGCGGGCTACACCTTC
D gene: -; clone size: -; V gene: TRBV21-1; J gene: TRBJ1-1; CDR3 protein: CASSKARADQAFF; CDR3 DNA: TGTGCCAGCAGCAAAGCGAGGGCAGACCAAGCTTTCTTT
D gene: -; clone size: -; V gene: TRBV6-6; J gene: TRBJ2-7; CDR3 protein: CASSDYGKSSYEQYF; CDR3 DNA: TGTGCCAGCAGTGACTACGGGAAGAGCTCCTACGAGCAGTACTTC
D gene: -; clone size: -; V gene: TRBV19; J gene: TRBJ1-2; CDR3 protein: CASSPGGLGNYGYTF; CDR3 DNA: TGTGCCAGTAGTCCTGGTGGCCTGGGGAACTATGGCTACACCTTC
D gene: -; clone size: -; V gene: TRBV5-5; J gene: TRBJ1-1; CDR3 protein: CASSLTTGSNTEAFF; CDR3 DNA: TGTGCCAGCAGCCTCACGACAGGATCGAACACTGAAGCTTTCTTT
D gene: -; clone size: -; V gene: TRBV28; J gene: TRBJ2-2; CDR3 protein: CATGQLDTGELFF; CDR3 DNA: TGTGCCACCGGACAGCTCGACACCGGGGAGCTGTTTTTT
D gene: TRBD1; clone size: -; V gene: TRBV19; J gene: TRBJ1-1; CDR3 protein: CASTSPTGDRGTEAFF; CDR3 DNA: TGTGCCAGTACCTCCCCGACGGGGGACAGGGGCACTGAAGCTTTCTTT
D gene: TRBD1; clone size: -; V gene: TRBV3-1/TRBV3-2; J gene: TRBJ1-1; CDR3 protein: CASSPLGTGTEAFF; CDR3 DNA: TGTGCCAGCAGCCCGTTAGGGACAGGGACTGAAGCTTTCTTT
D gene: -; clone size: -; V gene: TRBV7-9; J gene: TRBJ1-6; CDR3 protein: CASSFLGNSSPLHF; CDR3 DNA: TGTGCCAGCAGCTTTCTGGGGAACAGTTCACCCCTCCACTTT
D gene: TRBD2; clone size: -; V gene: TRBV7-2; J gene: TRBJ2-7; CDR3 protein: CASSLRQGLSEQYF; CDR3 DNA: TGTGCCAGCAGCTTACGTCAGGGACTAAGCGAGCAGTACTTC
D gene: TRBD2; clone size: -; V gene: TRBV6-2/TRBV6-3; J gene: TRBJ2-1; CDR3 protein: CASSREGSYNEQFF; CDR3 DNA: TGTGCCAGCAGTCGGGAGGGATCCTACAATGAGCAGTTCTTC
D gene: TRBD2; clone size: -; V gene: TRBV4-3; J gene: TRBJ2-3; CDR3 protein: CASSLAGDSTDTQYF; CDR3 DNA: TGCGCCAGCAGCCTAGCGGGGGATAGCACAGATACGCAGTATTTT
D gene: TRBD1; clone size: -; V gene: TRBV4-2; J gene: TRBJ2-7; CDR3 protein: CASSQVIGTAAYEQYF; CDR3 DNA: TGTGCCAGCAGCCAAGTAATAGGGACAGCGGCCTACGAGCAGTACTTC
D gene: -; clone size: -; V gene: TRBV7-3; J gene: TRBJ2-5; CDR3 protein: CASSLRGPGTGETQYF; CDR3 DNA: TGTGCCAGCAGCTTAAGAGGTCCCGGGACTGGGGAGACCCAGTACTTC
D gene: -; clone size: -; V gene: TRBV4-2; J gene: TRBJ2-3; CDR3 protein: CASSQDWAGTDTQYF; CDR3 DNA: TGTGCCAGCAGCCAAGATTGGGCAGGAACAGATACGCAGTATTTT
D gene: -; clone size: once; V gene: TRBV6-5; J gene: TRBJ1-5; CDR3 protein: CASSPEGGSGQPQHF; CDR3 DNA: TGTGCCAGCAGTCCTGAGGGGGGATCGGGGCAGCCCCAGCATTTT
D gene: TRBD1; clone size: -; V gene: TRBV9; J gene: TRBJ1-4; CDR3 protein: CASSVVGTGGEKLFF; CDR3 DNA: TGTGCCAGCAGCGTAGTGGGGACAGGGGGAGAAAAACTGTTTTTT
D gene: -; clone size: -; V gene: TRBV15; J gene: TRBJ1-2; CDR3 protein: CATSRVRAEDYTF; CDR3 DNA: TGTGCCACCAGCAGAGTCAGGGCTGAAGACTACACCTTC
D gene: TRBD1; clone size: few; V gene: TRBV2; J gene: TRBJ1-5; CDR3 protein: CASSGTGEGQPQHF; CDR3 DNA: TGTGCCAGCAGTGGGACAGGTGAGGGTCAGCCCCAGCATTTT
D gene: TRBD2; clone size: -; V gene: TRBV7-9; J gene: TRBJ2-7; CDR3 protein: CASSLAGLAGYEQYF; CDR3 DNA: TGTGCCAGCAGCTTAGCGGGACTAGCCGGCTACGAGCAGTACTTC
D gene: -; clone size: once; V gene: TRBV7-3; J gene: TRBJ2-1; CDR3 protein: CASSITPSDEQFF; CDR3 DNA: TGTGCCAGCAGCATCACCCCTAGCGATGAGCAGTTCTTC
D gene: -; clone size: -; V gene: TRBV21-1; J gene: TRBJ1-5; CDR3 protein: CASSRDQPQHF; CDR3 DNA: TGTGCCAGCAGCAGGGATCAGCCCCAGCATTTT
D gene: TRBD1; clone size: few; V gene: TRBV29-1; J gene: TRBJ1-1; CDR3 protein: CSVGQGVTEAFF; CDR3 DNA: TGCAGCGTGGGACAGGGCGTCACTGAAGCTTTCTTT